This T cell receptor beta chain is drawn from a study of cytomegalovirus exposure and HLA in healthy donors. The PCR made use of 60 Vbeta and 13 Jbeta primers. The repertoire was sequenced with immunoSEQ multiplex PCR; TCRdb's copy has only in-frame clones and lacks some. The repertoire holds around 180,000 clones, with over 70% as singletons. Study-wide results and limits: The study listed approximately 160 cytomegalovirus-associated TCR beta chains. Earlier results showed most TCR beta V segments being productive about 87% or about 30% of the time.

About this clone: Its antigen remains unidentified.

The germline CDR1 and CDR2 sequences are SGDLS and YYNGEE. The CDR3 is made up of 16 amino acids. The V gene end was trimmed by 3 bases and the J gene end by 9 bases; junction bases not matched to a gene: 10. The receptor comes from a woman aged 45 to 65 in good health and CMV-seronegative. The sequenced sample was PBMCs. The chain carries TRBV9 and TRBJ2-1, with TRBD2 matching over 12 bases. This CDR3 reads CASSASGGVNSGEQFF. The CDR3 DNA is TGTGCCAGCAGCGCTAGCGGGGGGGTTAATTCGGGTGAGCAGTTCTTC.